Listed below are T cell receptor beta chains from one sample, sequenced in a study of beta chain features in type 1 diabetes. Assay: immunoSEQ multiplex PCR; the TCRdb copy retains only in-frame clones and omits some. The table includes about 660,000 clones, roughly 13% detected once. Material: naive CD4+ T cells from blood. These receptors were obtained from a man between 18 and 29 years old with type 1 diabetes. CDR3s include the opening cysteine and the closing phenylalanine or tryptophan. Each record gives: D gene, V gene, clone size, J gene, CDR3 protein, CDR3 DNA. The D gene is left open where the match is weak. Only some rows state a clone size, as once, few, many or a class for expanded clones.

>-|TRBV18|-|TRBJ2-7
CASSPPGYSYEQYF
TGTGCCAGCTCACCTCCGGGATACTCCTACGAGCAGTACTTC
>-|TRBV7-9|-|TRBJ2-5
CASSPREGQETQYF
TGTGCCAGCAGCCCCCGTGAAGGTCAAGAGACCCAGTACTTC
>-|TRBV7-9|few|TRBJ1-1
CASSQSLEDGDTEAFF
TGTGCCAGCAGCCAATCCTTAGAGGACGGTGACACTGAAGCTTTCTTT
>-|TRBV28|-|TRBJ1-2
CASSLKDYGYSF
TGTGCCAGCAGTCTGAAGGACTATGGCTATTCCTTC
>-|TRBV12-5|-|TRBJ2-3
CASGLERGGQTDTQYF
TGTGCTAGTGGTTTGGAAAGGGGCGGCCAAACAGATACGCAGTATTTT
>-|TRBV5-4|-|TRBJ2-1
CASSLDLVGPNEQFF
TGTGCCAGCAGCTTGGATCTAGTGGGGCCCAATGAGCAGTTCTTC
>-|TRBV29-1|few|TRBJ1-1
CSVEWGLYTEAFF
TGCAGCGTTGAATGGGGGTTGTACACTGAAGCTTTCTTT
>-|TRBV25-1|-|TRBJ2-1
CASSVKDKSSYNEQFF
TGTGCCAGCAGTGTCAAAGATAAGAGCTCCTACAATGAGCAGTTCTTC
>-|TRBV7-9|-|TRBJ1-1
CASSLQQLNTEAFF
TGTGCCAGCAGCTTACAGCAACTCAACACTGAAGCTTTCTTT
>TRBD2|TRBV18|-|TRBJ2-1
CASSQSGNSYNEQFF
TGTGCCAGCTCACAAAGCGGGAACTCCTACAATGAGCAGTTCTTC
>-|TRBV5-6|few|TRBJ2-7
CASSLSWSDKQYF
TGTGCCAGCAGCTTGAGTTGGTCAGATAAGCAGTACTTC
>TRBD2|TRBV6-5|-|TRBJ2-7
CASSPGLADSYEQYF
TGTGCCAGCAGCCCGGGACTAGCGGACTCCTACGAGCAGTACTTC
>TRBD1|TRBV18|-|TRBJ2-7
CASSPFWTGQSSYEQYF
TGTGCCAGCTCACCATTCTGGACAGGACAGAGCTCCTACGAGCAGTACTTC
>-|TRBV27|few|TRBJ2-1
CASSLGLQRGNEQFF
TGTGCCAGCAGTTTAGGGCTACAACGAGGGAATGAGCAGTTCTTC